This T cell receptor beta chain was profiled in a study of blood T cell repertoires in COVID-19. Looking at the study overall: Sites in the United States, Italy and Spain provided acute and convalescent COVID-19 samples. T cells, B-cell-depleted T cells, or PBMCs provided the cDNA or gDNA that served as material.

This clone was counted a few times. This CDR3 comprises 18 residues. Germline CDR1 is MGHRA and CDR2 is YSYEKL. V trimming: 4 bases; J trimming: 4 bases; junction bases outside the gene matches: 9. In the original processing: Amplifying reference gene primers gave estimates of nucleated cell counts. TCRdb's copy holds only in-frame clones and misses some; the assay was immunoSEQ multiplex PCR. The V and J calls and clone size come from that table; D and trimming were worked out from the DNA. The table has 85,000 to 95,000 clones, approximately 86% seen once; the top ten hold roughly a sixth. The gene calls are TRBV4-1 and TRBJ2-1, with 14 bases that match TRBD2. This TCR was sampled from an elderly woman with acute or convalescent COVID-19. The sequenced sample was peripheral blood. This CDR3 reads CASSPRLAGGVSYNEQFF. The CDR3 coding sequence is TGCGCCAGCAGCCCAAGACTAGCGGGGGGGGTCTCATACAATGAGCAGTTCTTC.